This is a list of T cell receptor beta chains from one sample in a study of a mutant IDH1 vaccine in newly diagnosed glioma. The protocol was immunoSEQ multiplex PCR, while the TCRdb copy is restricted to in-frame clones and leaves out a portion. This sample has 88,000 or so clones; roughly 85% occur once, and the top ten carry about 2.2%. No antigens are known for them. Sequencing was performed on PBMCs, taken from a glioma patient whose treatment included an IDH1 peptide vaccine. The receptors stem from a man aged 25 to 45 with glioma. Some clones in this sample may be carry-over from other donors' samples. The conserved cysteine and the conserved F or W are not part of the CDR3 here. Fields, in order: V gene, D gene, CDR3 protein. The D gene is left open where the match is weak.

V: TRBV7-8
D: TRBD2
CDR3: ASSLGIPGLDPYEQY

V: TRBV5-1
D: NA
CDR3: ASSLSKDTQY

V: TRBV27
D: NA
CDR3: ASSSRAPGGETQY

V: TRBV10-2
D: NA
CDR3: ASTVWGSGNTIY

V: TRBV19
D: NA
CDR3: ASSIRALGVGELF

V: TRBV6-6
D: NA
CDR3: ASMNYRNSPLH

V: TRBV13
D: NA
CDR3: ASSSGIIQETQY

V: TRBV5-1
D: NA
CDR3: ASSLQGGDSGANVLT

V: TRBV5-4
D: NA
CDR3: ASRYTGLSGYT

V: TRBV28
D: TRBD1
CDR3: ASSSTGAWGETQY

V: TRBV27
D: TRBD1
CDR3: ASNRQGAFYEQY

V: TRBV2
D: NA
CDR3: ASSDPRAYEQY

V: TRBV2
D: NA
CDR3: ASSQTSGHNEQF

V: TRBV2
D: NA
CDR3: ASSEGRAYEQY

V: TRBV2
D: TRBD2
CDR3: ASSGGLAEIRYEQY

V: TRBV28
D: NA
CDR3: ASSFRGGHDNEQF

V: TRBV7-8
D: NA
CDR3: ASSVSSYNSPLH

V: TRBV5-1
D: NA
CDR3: ASSLDGWSSGNTIY

V: TRBV5-6
D: NA
CDR3: ASSLEGNTDTQY

V: TRBV5-4
D: TRBD2
CDR3: ASSLGTSGKWNEQF

V: TRBV6-6
D: TRBD1
CDR3: ASRGTGGQETQY

V: TRBV29-1
D: NA
CDR3: SVIPGAGNTEAF

V: TRBV2
D: NA
CDR3: ASSEHGNQPQH

V: TRBV20-1
D: NA
CDR3: SAAQPYGYT

V: TRBV18
D: NA
CDR3: ASSPRGITYEQY

V: TRBV7-2
D: NA
CDR3: ASSLDVGSLDGYT

V: TRBV27
D: NA
CDR3: ASSLGETQY

V: TRBV11-2
D: TRBD1
CDR3: DSSPSDRGHEQY

V: TRBV11-1
D: TRBD1
CDR3: ASTPGGGTEAF

V: TRBV30
D: NA
CDR3: AWSYSNYEQY

V: TRBV7-6
D: NA
CDR3: ASNPGLRRNEQF

V: TRBV5-6
D: NA
CDR3: ASSKISVYRVGTQGQF

V: TRBV6-5
D: TRBD2
CDR3: ASSYGGGGSYEQY

V: TRBV7-2
D: NA
CDR3: ASSQGQPWSYT

V: TRBV7-9
D: NA
CDR3: ASSLDVVEKLF

V: TRBV4-3
D: NA
CDR3: ASSQVGGWLGEQF

V: TRBV28
D: NA
CDR3: ASSAGGASQPQH

V: TRBV2
D: NA
CDR3: ASRAIRVGNSPLH

V: TRBV20-1
D: NA
CDR3: SARRVQGYT

V: TRBV18
D: NA
CDR3: ASSHPGRGFNEQY

V: TRBV9
D: NA
CDR3: ASSLRGLVSPLH

V: TRBV11-2
D: NA
CDR3: ASSIDSTPLTGELF

V: TRBV7-8
D: NA
CDR3: ASSFYAGSSYNEQF

V: TRBV7-8
D: NA
CDR3: ASSATGKGGLYNEQF

V: TRBV28
D: TRBD1
CDR3: ASSSGGYEQY

V: TRBV28
D: TRBD2
CDR3: ASSSRSGSRYEQY

V: TRBV7-9
D: TRBD1
CDR3: ASSWDREISGNTIY

V: TRBV5-4
D: NA
CDR3: ASSLVGSGRATQY

V: TRBV4-1
D: NA
CDR3: ASSPRIGQALGAWNSPLH

V: TRBV19
D: NA
CDR3: ASSLQVRRGELF

V: TRBV4-1
D: TRBD1
CDR3: ASSPGQASSYNSPLH

V: TRBV7-9
D: NA
CDR3: ASSFSQGMNTEAF

V: TRBV29-1
D: NA
CDR3: SVAYEQY